The T cell receptor (beta chain) under discussion was sequenced for a study of OX40 agonist ivuxolimab in advanced cancers. Study overall: Patients received the agonistic anti-OX40 (CD134) antibody ivuxolimab.

Clones were sequenced by immunoSEQ multiplex PCR, and TCRdb holds only the in-frame ones, with some missing. The table records 50,000 to 60,000 clones, around 90% of them present only once. The V end was cut by 5 bases, the J end by 4 bases, with 27 bases between. The CDR3 runs to 19 residues. Germline loops: CDR1 SNHLY, CDR2 FYNNEI. The sequencing here drew on CD4+ or CD8+ T cells sorted from blood, taken in a trial of the OX40 agonist ivuxolimab. The TCR comes from an adult with an advanced solid tumor such as melanoma, head and neck, liver or kidney cancer. The chain joins TRBV2 to TRBJ1-5; tentative D call: TRBD1 (6 bases). For the CDR3, the DNA is TGTGCCAGCAGTTCGGAAAAGAACTCACAGGGTCTTCGAAATCAGCCCCAGCATTTT. This sequence encodes CASSSEKNSQGLRNQPQHF.